This passage covers 4 T cell receptor beta chains from one sample sequenced in a study of tumor and adjacent non-tumor tissue in lung cancer. The library came from three nested PCR rounds adapted from ARM-PCR protocols. One entry per CDR3 protein, called by TCRdb with MiXCR from the multiplex PCR reads. The data hold 200,000 to 250,000 distinct CDR3 sequences, with around 71% observed a single time. This sample's RNA came from whole unsorted tissue. The sequenced sample consisted of lung tumor tissue. The receptors were gathered from a man in his 60s with non-small cell lung cancer.

Notes on this clonotype: The junction and the germline gene differ at one end; a read error may be behind it. The V call is TRBV12-3 or TRBV12-4, the J call TRBJ2-1, with TRBD1 matching 8 bases. This CDR3 contains 14 residues. The CDR3 protein is CASSLRDRYNEQSF. The CDR3 nucleotides read TGTGCCAGCAGTTTGAGGGACAGGTACAATGAGCAGTCCTTC.

This chain joins TRBV5-4 and TRBJ2-5; TRBD1 might be the D (6 bases). The CDR3 totals 14 residues. Germline V CDR1 and CDR2: SGHNT, YYREEE (reference sequence). V was shortened by 0 bases and J by 4 bases, with 10 bases between the two germline ends. The DNA for the CDR3 is TGTGCCAGCAGCTTGGGGACAGTCCGAGAGACCCAGTACTTC. It is translated as CASSLGTVRETQYF.

The V gene is TRBV6-5, the J gene TRBJ1-3; D possibly corresponds to TRBD1 (5 bases). V was shortened by 0 bases and J by 3 bases, with 9 bases between the two germline ends. The CDR3 runs 15 residues. Germline lookup yields CDR1 MNHEY and CDR2 SVGAGI. CDR3 loop: CASSYSQGGGNTIYF. DNA for the CDR3: TGTGCCAGCAGTTACTCCCAGGGTGGTGGAAACACCATATATTTT.

This clonotype was detected many times. This chain connects TRBV4-2 to TRBJ2-7; D is tentatively TRBD1 or TRBD2 (5 bases each). This CDR3 comprises 15 residues. Trimming cost V 0 bases and J 2 bases, with 11 bases left between them. CDR1 and CDR2 from the germline V gene are LGHNA and YNFKEQ. CDR3 in amino acids: CASSQESPGPYEQYF. The CDR3 DNA follows: TGTGCCAGCAGCCAAGAATCCCCGGGGCCCTACGAGCAGTACTTC.